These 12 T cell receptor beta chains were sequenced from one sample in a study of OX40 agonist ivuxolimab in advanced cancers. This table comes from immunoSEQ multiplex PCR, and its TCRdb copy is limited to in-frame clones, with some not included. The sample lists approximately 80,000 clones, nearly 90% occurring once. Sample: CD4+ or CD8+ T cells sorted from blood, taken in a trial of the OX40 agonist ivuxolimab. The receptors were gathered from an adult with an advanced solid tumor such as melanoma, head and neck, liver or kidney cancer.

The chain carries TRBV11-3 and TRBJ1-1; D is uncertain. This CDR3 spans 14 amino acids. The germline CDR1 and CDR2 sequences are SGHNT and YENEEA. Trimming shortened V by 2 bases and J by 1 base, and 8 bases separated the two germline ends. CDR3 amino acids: CASSLSGGNTEAFF. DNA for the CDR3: TGTGCCAGCAGCTTATCAGGCGGGAACACTGAAGCTTTCTTT.

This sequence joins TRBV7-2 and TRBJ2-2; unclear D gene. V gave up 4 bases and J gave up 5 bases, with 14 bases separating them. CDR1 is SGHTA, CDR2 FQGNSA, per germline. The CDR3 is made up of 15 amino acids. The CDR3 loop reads CASSSAQRKTGELFF. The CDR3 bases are TGTGCCAGCAGCTCCGCCCAACGAAAAACCGGGGAGCTGTTTTTT.

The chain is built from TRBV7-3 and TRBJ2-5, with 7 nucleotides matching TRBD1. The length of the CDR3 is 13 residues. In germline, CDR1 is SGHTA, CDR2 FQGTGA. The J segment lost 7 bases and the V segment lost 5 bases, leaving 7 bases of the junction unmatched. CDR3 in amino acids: CASSPTGLGTQYF. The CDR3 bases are TGTGCCAGCAGCCCGACAGGGTTAGGGACCCAGTACTTC.

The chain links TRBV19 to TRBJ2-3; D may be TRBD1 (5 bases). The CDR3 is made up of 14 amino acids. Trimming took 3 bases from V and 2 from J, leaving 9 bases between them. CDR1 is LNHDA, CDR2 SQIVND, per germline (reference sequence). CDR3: CASSIVTDTDTQYF. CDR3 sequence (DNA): TGTGCCAGTAGTATCGTGACAGACACAGATACGCAGTATTTT. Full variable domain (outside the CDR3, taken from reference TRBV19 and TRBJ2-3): DGGITQSPKYLFRKEGQNVTLSCEQNLNHDAMYWYRQDPGQGLRLIYYSQIVNDFQKGDIAEGYSVSREKKESFPLTVTSAQKNPTAFYLCASSIVTDTDTQYFGPGTRLTVL.

CDR3 sequence (DNA): TGTGCCAGCAGTAGCACGGAAGGGAACACCATATATTTT. Its translation: CASSSTEGNTIYF. V is TRBV6-6 and J is TRBJ1-3; no reliable D call. The CDR3 runs to 13 residues. Deletions cut 5 bases from V and 7 bases from J, with 12 bases between. In germline, CDR1 is MNHNY, CDR2 SVGAGI (reference sequence).

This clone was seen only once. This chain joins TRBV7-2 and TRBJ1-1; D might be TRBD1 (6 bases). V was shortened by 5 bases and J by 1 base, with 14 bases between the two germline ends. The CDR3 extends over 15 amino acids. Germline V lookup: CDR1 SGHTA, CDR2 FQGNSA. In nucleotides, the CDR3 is TGTGCCAGCAGCAATTTCTGGACAGAGAACACTGAAGCTTTCTTT. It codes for CASSNFWTENTEAFF.

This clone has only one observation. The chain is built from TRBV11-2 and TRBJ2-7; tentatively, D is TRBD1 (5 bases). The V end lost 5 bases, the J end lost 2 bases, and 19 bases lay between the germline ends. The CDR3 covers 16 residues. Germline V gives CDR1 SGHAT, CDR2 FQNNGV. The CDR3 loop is CASSPVQGTVTYEQYF. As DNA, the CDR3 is TGTGCCAGCAGCCCCGTCCAGGGAACCGTTACCTACGAGCAGTACTTC.

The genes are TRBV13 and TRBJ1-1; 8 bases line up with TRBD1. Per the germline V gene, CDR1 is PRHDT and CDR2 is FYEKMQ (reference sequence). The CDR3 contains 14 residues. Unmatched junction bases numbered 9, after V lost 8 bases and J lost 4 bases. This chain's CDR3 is CASANSDRGTEAFF. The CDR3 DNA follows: TGTGCCAGCGCGAACTCCGACAGGGGCACTGAAGCTTTCTTT.

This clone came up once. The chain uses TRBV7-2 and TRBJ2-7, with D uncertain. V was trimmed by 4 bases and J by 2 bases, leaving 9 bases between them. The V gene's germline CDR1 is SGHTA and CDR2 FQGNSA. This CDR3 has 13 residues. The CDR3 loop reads CASSSVGTYEQYF. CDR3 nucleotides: TGTGCCAGCAGCTCTGTGGGGACCTACGAGCAGTACTTC. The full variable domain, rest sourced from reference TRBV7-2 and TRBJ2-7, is GAGVSQSPSNKVTEKGKDVELRCDPISGHTALYWYRQSLGQGLEFLIYFQGNSAPDKSGLPSDRFSAERTGGSVSTLTIQRTQQEDSAVYLCASSSVGTYEQYFGPGTRLTVT.

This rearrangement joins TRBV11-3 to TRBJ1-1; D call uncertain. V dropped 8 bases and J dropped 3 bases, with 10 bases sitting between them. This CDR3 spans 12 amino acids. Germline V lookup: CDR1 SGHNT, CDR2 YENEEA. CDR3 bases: TGTGCCAGCGATGGGGTGGACACTGAAGCTTTCTTT. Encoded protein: CASDGVDTEAFF.

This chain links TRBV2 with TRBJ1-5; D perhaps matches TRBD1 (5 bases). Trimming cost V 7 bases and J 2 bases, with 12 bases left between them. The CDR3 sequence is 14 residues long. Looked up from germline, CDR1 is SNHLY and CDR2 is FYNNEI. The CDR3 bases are TGTGCCAGCAAGAGGGACGGACGCAATCAGCCCCAGCATTTT. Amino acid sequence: CASKRDGRNQPQHF. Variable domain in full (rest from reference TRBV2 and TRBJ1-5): EPEVTQTPSHQVTQMGQEVILRCVPISNHLYFYWYRQILGQKVEFLVSFYNNEISEKSEIFDDQFSVERPDGSNFTLKIRSTKLEDSAMYFCASKRDGRNQPQHFGDGTRLSIL.

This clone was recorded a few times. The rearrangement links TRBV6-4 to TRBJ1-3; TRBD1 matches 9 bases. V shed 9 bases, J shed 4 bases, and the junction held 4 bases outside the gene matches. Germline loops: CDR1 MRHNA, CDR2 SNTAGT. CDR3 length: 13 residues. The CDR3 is CARQGARGNTIYF. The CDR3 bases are TGTGCCAGACAGGGGGCGCGAGGAAACACCATATATTTT.